This T cell receptor beta chain was recorded in a study of identical twins. Study-level results: Clonotypes of the beta chain that were abundant in cord blood carried fewer insertions (memory repertoires showed none). For zero-insertion analyses, partial confounding could come from invariant MAIT and iNKT cells. An excess of low generation probability was shown by twin-shared out-of-frame alpha sequences.

The germline V gene encodes CDR1 DFQATT and CDR2 SNEGSKA (reference sequence). The length of the CDR3 is 13 residues. V lost 6 bases and J 7 bases, leaving 13 bases between the germline ends. Each CDR3 protein is one row after TCRdb ran MiXCR on the 5' RACE reads. The table lists a few hundred thousand distinct CDR3 sequences, 15% of them singletons, with roughly 0.46% in the top ten. A note on this clonotype: The antigen is unknown.

These sequences were also reported in another study, on yellow fever vaccine responses in identical twins.

Material for sequencing was CD4+ T cells sorted from blood. The TCR sequence derives from a woman between 18 and 29 years old in good health. V gene TRBV20-1 combines with J gene TRBJ1-6; the D is unclear. This CDR3 is CSAAPAPNSPLHF. In DNA, the CDR3 is TGCAGTGCAGCCCCGGCCCCGAATTCACCCCTCCACTTT.